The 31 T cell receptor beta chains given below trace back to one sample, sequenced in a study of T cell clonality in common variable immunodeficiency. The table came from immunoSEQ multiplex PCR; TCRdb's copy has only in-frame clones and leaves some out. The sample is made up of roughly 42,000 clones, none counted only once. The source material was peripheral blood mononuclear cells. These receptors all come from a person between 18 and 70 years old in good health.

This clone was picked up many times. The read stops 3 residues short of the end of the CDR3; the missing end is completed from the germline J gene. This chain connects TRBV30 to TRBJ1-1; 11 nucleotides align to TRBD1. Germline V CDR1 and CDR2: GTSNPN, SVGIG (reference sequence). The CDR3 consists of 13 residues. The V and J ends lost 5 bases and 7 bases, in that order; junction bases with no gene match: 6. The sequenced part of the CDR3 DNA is TGTGCCTGGGGACAGGGGGCGTCTCTTGAA. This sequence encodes CAWGQGASLE. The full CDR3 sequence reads CAWGQGASLEAFF.

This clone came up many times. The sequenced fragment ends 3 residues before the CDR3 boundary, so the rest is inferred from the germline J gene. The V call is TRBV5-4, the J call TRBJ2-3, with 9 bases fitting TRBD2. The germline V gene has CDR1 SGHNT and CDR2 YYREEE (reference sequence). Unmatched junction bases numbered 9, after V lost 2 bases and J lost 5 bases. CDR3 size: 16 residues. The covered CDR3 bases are TGTGCCAGCAGCTTTGAGTGGGGACTAGCCGTAGATACG. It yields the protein CASSFEWGLAVDT. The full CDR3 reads CASSFEWGLAVDTQYF.

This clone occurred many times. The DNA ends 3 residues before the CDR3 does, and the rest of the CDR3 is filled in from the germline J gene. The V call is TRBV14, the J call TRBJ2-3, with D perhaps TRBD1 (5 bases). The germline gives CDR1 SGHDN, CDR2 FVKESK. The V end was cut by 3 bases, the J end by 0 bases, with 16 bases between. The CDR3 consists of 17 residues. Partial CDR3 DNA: TGTGCCAGCAGCCAGGTCCCTCGGCAGGGAAGCACAGATACG. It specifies CASSQVPRQGSTDT. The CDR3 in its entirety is CASSQVPRQGSTDTQYF.

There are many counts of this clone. The CDR3 is CASSISVRQGNSLAYGYTF. The part of the CDR3 DNA that was read is TGTGCCAGTAGTATAAGCGTAAGACAGGGGAATTCCTTGGCTTATGGC. The rearrangement joins TRBV19 to TRBJ1-2; the match to TRBD1 covers 8 bases. The read is 3 residues too short to cover the CDR3 end, so that end is filled in from the germline J gene. V lost 2 bases, J lost 5 bases, and 19 bases stayed unmatched. CDR1 and CDR2 from the germline V gene are LNHDA and SQIVND (reference sequence). This CDR3 comprises 19 residues.

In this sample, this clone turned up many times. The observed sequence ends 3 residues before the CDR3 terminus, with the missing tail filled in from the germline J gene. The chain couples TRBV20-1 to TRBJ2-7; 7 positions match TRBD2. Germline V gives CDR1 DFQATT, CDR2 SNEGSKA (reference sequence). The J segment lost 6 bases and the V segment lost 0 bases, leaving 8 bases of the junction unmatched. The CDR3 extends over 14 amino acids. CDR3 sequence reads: CSARDLAGVTEQYF. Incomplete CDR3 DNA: TGCAGTGCTAGAGATCTGGCGGGAGTCACCGAG.

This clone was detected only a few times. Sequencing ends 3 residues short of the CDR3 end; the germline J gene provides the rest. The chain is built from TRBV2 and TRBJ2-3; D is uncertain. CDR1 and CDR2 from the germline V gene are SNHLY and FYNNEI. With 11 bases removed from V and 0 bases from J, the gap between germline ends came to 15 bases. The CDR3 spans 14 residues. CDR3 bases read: TGTGCCGGCACGGGTAGCTTAAGCACAGATACG. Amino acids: CAGTGSLSTDT. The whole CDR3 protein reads CAGTGSLSTDTQYF.

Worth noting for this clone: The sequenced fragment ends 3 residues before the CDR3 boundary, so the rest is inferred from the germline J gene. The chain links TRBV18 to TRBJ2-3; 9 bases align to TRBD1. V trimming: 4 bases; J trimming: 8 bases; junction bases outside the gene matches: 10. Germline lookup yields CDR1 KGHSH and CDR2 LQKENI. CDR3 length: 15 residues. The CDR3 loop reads CASSLGTGHRATQYF. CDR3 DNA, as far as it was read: TGTGCCAGCTCACTAGGGACAGGGCATAGGGCTACG.

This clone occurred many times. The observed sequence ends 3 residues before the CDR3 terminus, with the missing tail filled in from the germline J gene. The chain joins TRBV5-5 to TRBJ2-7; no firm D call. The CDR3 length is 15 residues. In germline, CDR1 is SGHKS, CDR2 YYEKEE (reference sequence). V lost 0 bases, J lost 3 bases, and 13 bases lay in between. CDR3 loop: CASSLAVTVFYEQYF. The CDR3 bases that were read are TGTGCCAGCAGCTTGGCCGTAACAGTCTTCTACGAG.

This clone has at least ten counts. CDR3 sequence reads: CSALTGLTGDTQYF. Incomplete CDR3 DNA: TGCAGTGCCCTCACGGGACTAACAGGAGATACG. The chain combines TRBV20-1 with TRBJ2-3, with 7 nucleotides matching TRBD2. Read data end 3 residues before the CDR3 end; the end is taken from the germline J gene. This CDR3 contains 14 residues. Germline CDR1 reads DFQATT; CDR2 reads SNEGSKA (reference sequence). After removal of 6 bases from V and 5 bases from J, the junction contained 11 bases not matched to a gene.

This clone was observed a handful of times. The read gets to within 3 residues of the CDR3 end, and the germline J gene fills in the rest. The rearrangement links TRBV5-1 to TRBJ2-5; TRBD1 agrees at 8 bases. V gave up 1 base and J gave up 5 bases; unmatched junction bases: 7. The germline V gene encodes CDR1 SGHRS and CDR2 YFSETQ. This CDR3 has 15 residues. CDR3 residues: CASSLPTGARETQYF. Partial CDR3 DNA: TGCGCCAGCAGCTTGCCGACAGGGGCAAGGGAGACC.

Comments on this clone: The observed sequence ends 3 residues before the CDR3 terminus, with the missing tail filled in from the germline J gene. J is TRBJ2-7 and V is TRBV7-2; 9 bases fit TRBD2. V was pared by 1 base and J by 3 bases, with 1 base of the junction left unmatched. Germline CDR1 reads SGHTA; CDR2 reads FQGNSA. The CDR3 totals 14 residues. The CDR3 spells CASSLGSGSYEQYF. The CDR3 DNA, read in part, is TGTGCCAGCAGCTTAGGTAGCGGGAGCTACGAG.

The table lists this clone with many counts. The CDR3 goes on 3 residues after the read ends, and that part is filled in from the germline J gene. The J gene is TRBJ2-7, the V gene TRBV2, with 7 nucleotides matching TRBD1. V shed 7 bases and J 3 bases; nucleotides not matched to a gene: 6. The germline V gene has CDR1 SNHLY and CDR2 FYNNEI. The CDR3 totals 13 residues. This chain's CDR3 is CASIDRVGYEQYF. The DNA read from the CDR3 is TGTGCCAGCATCGACAGGGTCGGCTACGAG.

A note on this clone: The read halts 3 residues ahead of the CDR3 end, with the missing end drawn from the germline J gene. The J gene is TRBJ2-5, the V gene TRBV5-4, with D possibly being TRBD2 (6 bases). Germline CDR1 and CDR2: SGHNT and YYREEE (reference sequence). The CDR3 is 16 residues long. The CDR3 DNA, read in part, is TGTGCCAGCAGACGGGGGTCCCAGCTACACACAGATACC. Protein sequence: CASRRGSQLHTDT. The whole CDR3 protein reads CASRRGSQLHTDTQYF.

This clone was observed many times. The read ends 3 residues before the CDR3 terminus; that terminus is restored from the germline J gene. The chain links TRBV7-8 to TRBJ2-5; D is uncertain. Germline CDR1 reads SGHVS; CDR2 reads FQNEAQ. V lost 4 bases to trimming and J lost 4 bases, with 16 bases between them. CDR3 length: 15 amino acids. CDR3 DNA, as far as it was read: TGTGCCAGCAGCTCCGTTAAGGCCAGTATAGAGACC. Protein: CASSSVKASIET. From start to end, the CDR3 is CASSSVKASIETQYF.

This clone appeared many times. The CDR3 loop is CASSQDRTGPAEAFF. Incomplete CDR3 DNA: TGTGCCAGCAGCCAAGATCGTACAGGCCCGGCTGAA. The chain employs TRBV14 and TRBJ1-1, with D possibly matching TRBD1 (5 bases). Read coverage stops 3 residues before the CDR3 terminus; the germline J gene supplies the remainder. CDR3 size: 15 residues. V lost 0 bases and J 6 bases, leaving 14 bases between the germline ends. CDR1 is SGHDN, CDR2 FVKESK, per germline.

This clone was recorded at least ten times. The CDR3 bases that were read are TGTGCCAGCAGCCGACCGGGACAGAGCACTGAA. Protein product: CASSRPGQSTE. The entire CDR3 reads CASSRPGQSTEAFF. The chain is built from TRBV7-8 and TRBJ1-1; TRBD1 aligns across 7 bases. The read halts 3 residues ahead of the CDR3 end, with the missing end drawn from the germline J gene. Unmatched junction bases numbered 7, after V lost 5 bases and J lost 4 bases. Germline values: CDR1 SGHVS, CDR2 FQNEAQ. The CDR3 runs to 14 residues.

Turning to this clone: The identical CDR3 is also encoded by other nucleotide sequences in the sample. CDR3 bases read: TGTGCCAGCAGTGCCCAGGGACTAGATTACAATGAG. Translated: CASSAQGLDYNE. The complete CDR3 reads CASSAQGLDYNEQFF. J is TRBJ2-1 and V is TRBV19, with TRBD2 identical over 8 bases. The sequence runs out 3 residues before the end of the CDR3; the remainder is reconstructed from the germline J gene. The CDR3 has 15 residues. V lost 9 bases and J lost 4; bases outside the gene matches: 11. Germline CDR1 reads LNHDA; CDR2 reads SQIVND (reference sequence). Full variable domain (outside the CDR3, taken from reference TRBV19 and TRBJ2-1): DGGITQSPKYLFRKEGQNVTLSCEQNLNHDAMYWYRQDPGQGLRLIYYSQIVNDFQKGDIAEGYSVSREKKESFPLTVTSAQKNPTAFYLCASSAQGLDYNEQFFGPGTRLTVL.

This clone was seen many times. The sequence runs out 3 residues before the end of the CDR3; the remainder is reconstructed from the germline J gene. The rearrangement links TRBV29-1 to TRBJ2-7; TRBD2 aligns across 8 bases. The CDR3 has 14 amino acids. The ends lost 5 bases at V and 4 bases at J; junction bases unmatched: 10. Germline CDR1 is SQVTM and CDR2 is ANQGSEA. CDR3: CSVFYGAGEYEQYF. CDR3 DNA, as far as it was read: TGCAGCGTTTTCTATGGAGCGGGAGAATACGAG.

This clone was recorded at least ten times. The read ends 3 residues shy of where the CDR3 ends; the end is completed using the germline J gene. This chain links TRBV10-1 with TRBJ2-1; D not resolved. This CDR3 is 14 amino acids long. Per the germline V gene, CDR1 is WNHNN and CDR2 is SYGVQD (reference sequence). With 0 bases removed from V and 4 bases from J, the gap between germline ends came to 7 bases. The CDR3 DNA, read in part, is TGCGCCAGCAGTGAGTCGAGTAGTTACAATGAG. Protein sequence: CASSESSSYNE. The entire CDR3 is CASSESSSYNEQFF.

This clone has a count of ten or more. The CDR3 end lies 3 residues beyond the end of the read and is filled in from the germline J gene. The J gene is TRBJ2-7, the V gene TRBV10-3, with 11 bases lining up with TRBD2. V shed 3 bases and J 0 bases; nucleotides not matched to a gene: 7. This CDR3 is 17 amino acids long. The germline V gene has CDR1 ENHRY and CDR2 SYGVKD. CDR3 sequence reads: CAISDLGGTSGSYEQYF. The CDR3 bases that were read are TGTGCCATCAGTGACCTGGGGGGGACTAGCGGCTCCTACGAG.

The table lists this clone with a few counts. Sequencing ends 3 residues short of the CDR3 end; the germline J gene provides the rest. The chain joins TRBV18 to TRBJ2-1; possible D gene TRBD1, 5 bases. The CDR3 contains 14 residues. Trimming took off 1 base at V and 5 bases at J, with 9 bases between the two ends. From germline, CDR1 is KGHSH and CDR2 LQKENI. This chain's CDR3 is CASSPLGRDNEQFF. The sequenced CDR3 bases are TGTGCCAGCTCACCACTGGGCAGGGACAATGAG. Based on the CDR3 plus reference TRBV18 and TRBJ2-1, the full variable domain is NAGVMQNPRHLVRRRGQEARLRCSPMKGHSHVYWYRQLPEEGLKFMVYLQKENIIDESGMPKERFSAEFPKEGPSILRIQQVVRGDSAAYFCASSPLGRDNEQFFGPGTRLTVL.

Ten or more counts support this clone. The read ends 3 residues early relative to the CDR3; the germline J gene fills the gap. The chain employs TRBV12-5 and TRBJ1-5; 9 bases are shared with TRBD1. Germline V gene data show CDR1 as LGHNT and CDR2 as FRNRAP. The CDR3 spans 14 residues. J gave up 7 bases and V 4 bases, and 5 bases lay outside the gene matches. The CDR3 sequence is CASGSGQGGQPQHF. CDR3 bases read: TGTGCTAGTGGTTCGGGACAGGGCGGGCAGCCC.

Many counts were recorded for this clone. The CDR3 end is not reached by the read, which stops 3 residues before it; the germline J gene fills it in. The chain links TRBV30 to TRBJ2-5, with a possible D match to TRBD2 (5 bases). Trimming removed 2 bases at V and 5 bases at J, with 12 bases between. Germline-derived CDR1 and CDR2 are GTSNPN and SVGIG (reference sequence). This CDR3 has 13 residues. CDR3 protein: CAWSRASPETQYF. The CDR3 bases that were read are TGTGCCTGGAGTAGGGCTAGCCCGGAGACC.

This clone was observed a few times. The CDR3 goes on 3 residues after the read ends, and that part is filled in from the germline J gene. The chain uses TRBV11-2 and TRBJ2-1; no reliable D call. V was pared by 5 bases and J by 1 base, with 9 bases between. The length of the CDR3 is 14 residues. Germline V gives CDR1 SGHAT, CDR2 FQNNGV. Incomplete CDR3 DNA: TGTGCCAGCAGCCAAGGGCGATCCTACAATGAG. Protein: CASSQGRSYNE. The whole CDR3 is CASSQGRSYNEQFF.

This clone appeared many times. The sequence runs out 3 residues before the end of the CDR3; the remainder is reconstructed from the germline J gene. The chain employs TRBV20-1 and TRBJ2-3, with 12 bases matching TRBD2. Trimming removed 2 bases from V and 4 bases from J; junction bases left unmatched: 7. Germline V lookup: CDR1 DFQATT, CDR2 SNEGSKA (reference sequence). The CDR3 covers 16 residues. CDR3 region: CSARKAPSGRADTQYF. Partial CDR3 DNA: TGCAGTGCTAGAAAGGCCCCTAGCGGGAGGGCAGATACG.

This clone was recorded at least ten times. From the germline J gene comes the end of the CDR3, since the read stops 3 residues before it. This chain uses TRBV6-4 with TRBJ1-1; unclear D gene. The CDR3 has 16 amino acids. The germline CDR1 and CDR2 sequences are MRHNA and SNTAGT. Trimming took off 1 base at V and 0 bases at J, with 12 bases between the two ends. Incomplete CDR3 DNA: TGTGCCAGCAGTGACTGCTCAGTTGTCGTGAACACTGAA. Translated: CASSDCSVVVNTE. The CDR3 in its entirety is CASSDCSVVVNTEAFF.

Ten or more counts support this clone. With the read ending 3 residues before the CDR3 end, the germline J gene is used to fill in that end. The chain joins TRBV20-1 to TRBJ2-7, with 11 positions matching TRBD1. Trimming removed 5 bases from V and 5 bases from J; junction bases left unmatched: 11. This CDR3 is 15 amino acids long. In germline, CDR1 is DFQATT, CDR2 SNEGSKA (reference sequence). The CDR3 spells CSASRRDRGFDEQYF. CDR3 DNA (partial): TGCAGTGCTTCCCGCCGGGACAGGGGGTTCGACGAG.

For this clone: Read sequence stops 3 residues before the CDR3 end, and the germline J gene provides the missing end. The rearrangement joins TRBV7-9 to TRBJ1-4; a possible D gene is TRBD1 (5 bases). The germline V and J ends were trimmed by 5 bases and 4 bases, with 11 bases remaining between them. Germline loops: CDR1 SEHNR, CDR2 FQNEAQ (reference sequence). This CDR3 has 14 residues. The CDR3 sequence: CASSGIQGNEKLFF. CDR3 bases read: TGTGCCAGCAGCGGCATCCAGGGTAATGAAAAA.

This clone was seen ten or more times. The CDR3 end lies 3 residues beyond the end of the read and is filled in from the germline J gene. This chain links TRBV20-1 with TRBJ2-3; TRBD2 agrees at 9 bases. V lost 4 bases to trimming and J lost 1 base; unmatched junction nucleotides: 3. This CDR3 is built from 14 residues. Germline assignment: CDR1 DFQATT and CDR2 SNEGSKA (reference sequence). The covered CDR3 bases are TGCAGTGCTATCGCGGGGGGGCGCACAGATACG. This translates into CSAIAGGRTDT. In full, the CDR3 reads CSAIAGGRTDTQYF.

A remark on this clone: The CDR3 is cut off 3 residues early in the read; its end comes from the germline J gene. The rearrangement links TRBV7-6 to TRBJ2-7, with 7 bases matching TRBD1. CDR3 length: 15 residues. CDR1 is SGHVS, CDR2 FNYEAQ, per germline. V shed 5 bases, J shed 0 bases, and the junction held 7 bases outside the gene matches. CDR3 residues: CASSQGQSSSYEQYF. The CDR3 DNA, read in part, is TGTGCCAGCAGCCAGGGACAGTCCAGCTCCTACGAG.

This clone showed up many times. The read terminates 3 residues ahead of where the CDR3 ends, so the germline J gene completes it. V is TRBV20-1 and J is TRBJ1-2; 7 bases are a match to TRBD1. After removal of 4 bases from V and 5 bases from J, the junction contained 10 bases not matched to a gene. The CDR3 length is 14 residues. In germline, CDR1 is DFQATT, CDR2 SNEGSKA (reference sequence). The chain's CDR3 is CSAKPSTGDYGYTF. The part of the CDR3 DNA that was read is TGCAGTGCTAAACCAAGTACAGGGGATTATGGC.